Each of the 19 T cell receptor beta chains below was sequenced from the same sample in a study of T cell responses to AZD1222 COVID-19 vaccine. Measured with immunoSEQ multiplex PCR; TCRdb has only the in-frame clones, and not every one. The data contain around 140,000 clones, 86% of them singletons. This material consisted of peripheral blood, taken 28 days after the second AZD1222 dose. The receptor source for this set is an adult who received the AZD1222 COVID-19 vaccine.

This clone came up a few times. The rearrangement uses TRBV4-1 and TRBJ2-5; D not resolved. V was shortened by 1 base and J by 7 bases, with 10 bases between the two germline ends. CDR3 size: 13 residues. From germline, CDR1 is MGHRA and CDR2 YSYEKL. In nucleotides, the CDR3 is TGCGCCAGCAGCCAAGTGGCTGACGGGACCCAGTACTTC. Translated: CASSQVADGTQYF.

The chain links TRBV28 to TRBJ1-2, with D perhaps matching TRBD1 (5 bases). The germline gives CDR1 MDHEN, CDR2 SYDVKM. The CDR3 runs to 12 residues. Trimming pared 6 bases from V and 4 bases from J, leaving 9 bases between. The CDR3: CASRNRFYGYTF. The CDR3, as DNA: TGTGCCAGCAGGAACAGGTTCTATGGCTACACCTTC.

The chain recombines TRBV19 with TRBJ1-5; the match to TRBD1 covers 10 bases. The J segment lost 2 bases and the V segment lost 3 bases, leaving 4 bases of the junction unmatched. Germline values: CDR1 LNHDA, CDR2 SQIVND (reference sequence). The CDR3 totals 16 residues. CDR3 DNA sequence: TGTGCCAGTAGTATGGGGGGGACAGGGGGCAATCAGCCCCAGCATTTT. It yields the protein CASSMGGTGGNQPQHF.

V and J are TRBV6-4 and TRBJ2-5; D might be TRBD2 (5 bases). This CDR3 is 15 amino acids long. Germline lookup yields CDR1 MRHNA and CDR2 SNTAGT. Trimming shortened V by 3 bases and J by 3 bases, and 14 bases separated the two germline ends. The CDR3, as DNA: TGTGCCAGCAGTGAAAGGATGTGGGAGAAAGAGACCCAGTACTTC. This gives the protein CASSERMWEKETQYF.

This clone has more than one count but fewer than ten. The chain combines TRBV28 with TRBJ1-1; TRBD1 might be the D (6 bases). The germline CDR1 and CDR2 sequences are MDHEN and SYDVKM. The V and J ends lost 11 bases and 4 bases respectively, with 17 bases between them. The CDR3 has 13 residues. Here the CDR3 DNA reads TGTGCCGCCGGAAGGGGGGGAGTCACTGAAGCTTTCTTT. Protein sequence: CAAGRGGVTEAFF.

V usage is TRBV2 and J usage is TRBJ2-3, with 7 bases fitting TRBD2. The CDR3 consists of 15 residues. The germline V gene encodes CDR1 SNHLY and CDR2 FYNNEI. V was pared by 4 bases and J by 1 base, with 5 bases of the junction left unmatched. This CDR3 is CASSGGSTGTDTQYF. CDR3 in DNA: TGTGCCAGCAGTGGCGGGAGTACTGGCACAGATACGCAGTATTTT. The full variable domain, rest sourced from reference TRBV2 and TRBJ2-3, is EPEVTQTPSHQVTQMGQEVILRCVPISNHLYFYWYRQILGQKVEFLVSFYNNEISEKSEIFDDQFSVERPDGSNFTLKIRSTKLEDSAMYFCASSGGSTGTDTQYFGPGTRLTVL.

V usage is TRBV24-1 and J usage is TRBJ1-5; 7 nucleotides match TRBD1. CDR1 is KGHDR, CDR2 SFDVKD, per germline. The CDR3 runs to 15 residues. Germline trimming cut 9 bases from V and 1 base from J; bases unmatched to any gene: 8. CDR3 sequence reads: CATDSAQGSNQPQHF. CDR3 in DNA: TGTGCCACCGATTCAGCACAGGGGAGCAATCAGCCCCAGCATTTT.

This clone was seen a single time. V is TRBV4-2 and J is TRBJ1-4, with 7 bases aligning to TRBD1. Germline V CDR1 and CDR2: LGHNA, YNFKEQ. V was pared by 4 bases and J by 8 bases, with 7 bases of the junction left unmatched. The CDR3 sequence is 14 residues long. The CDR3 loop reads CASSPRQGVEKLFF. The CDR3 nucleotides are TGTGCCAGCAGCCCGCGACAGGGTGTCGAAAAACTGTTTTTT.

The rearrangement links TRBV2 to TRBJ1-2; possibly TRBD1 for D (6 bases). This CDR3 is built from 13 residues. Trimming removed 2 bases at V and 8 bases at J, with 12 bases between. From germline, CDR1 is SNHLY and CDR2 FYNNEI. The CDR3 nucleotides read TGTGCCAGCAGTGAATCAGGGGTTCAGGGCTACACCTTC. Amino acids: CASSESGVQGYTF.

This clone was detected only once. The chain is built from TRBV4-2 and TRBJ2-3, with unresolved D. Germline CDR1 is LGHNA and CDR2 is YNFKEQ. The germline V and J ends were trimmed by 0 bases and 14 bases, with 21 bases remaining between them. The CDR3 runs to 15 residues. The CDR3: CASSQDSAGPQDGYF. The CDR3 nucleotides read TGTGCCAGCAGCCAAGATAGTGCTGGCCCTCAAGACGGGTATTTT.

The V gene is TRBV19, the J gene TRBJ1-1; TRBD1 aligns across 10 bases. CDR3 length: 15 residues. The V gene's germline CDR1 is LNHDA and CDR2 SQIVND (reference sequence). V shed 5 bases and J 5 bases; nucleotides not matched to a gene: 8. CDR3 bases: TGTGCCAGTAGTGTCGGGGGGGGACAGGGGACTGAAGCTTTCTTT. Translation gives CASSVGGGQGTEAFF. The variable domain in full, with the rest retrieved from reference TRBV19 and TRBJ1-1, is DGGITQSPKYLFRKEGQNVTLSCEQNLNHDAMYWYRQDPGQGLRLIYYSQIVNDFQKGDIAEGYSVSREKKESFPLTVTSAQKNPTAFYLCASSVGGGQGTEAFFGQGTRLTVV.

There are a few counts of this clone. The chain employs TRBV24-1 and TRBJ2-3; tentative D call: TRBD2 (6 bases). Germline CDR1 and CDR2: KGHDR and SFDVKD. V gave up 6 bases and J gave up 3 bases, with 12 bases separating them. CDR3 size: 14 residues. Written as DNA, the CDR3 is TGTGCCACCAGTCTTCCGGGGGAAACAGATACGCAGTATTTT. It codes for CATSLPGETDTQYF.

This chain uses TRBV14 with TRBJ1-6; no definite D call. The germline V and J ends were trimmed by 3 bases and 3 bases, with 9 bases remaining between them. The CDR3 has 15 residues. The V gene's germline CDR1 is SGHDN and CDR2 FVKESK. CDR3 sequence (DNA): TGTGCCAGCAGCCAGGACTCGAACTATAATTCACCCCTCCACTTT. This gives the protein CASSQDSNYNSPLHF.

The chain's CDR3 is CASRWTGESPLHF. In DNA, the CDR3 is TGTGCCAGCCGATGGACAGGGGAATCACCCCTCCACTTT. This chain connects TRBV25-1 to TRBJ1-6; 9 bases match TRBD1. The trim removed 8 bases at V and 10 bases at J, leaving 6 bases unmatched. The CDR3 length is 13 residues. Looked up from germline, CDR1 is MGHDK and CDR2 is SYGVNS.

The chain links TRBV5-6 to TRBJ1-4; D is undetermined. The CDR3 spans 13 residues. The ends were cut back, 4 bases at V and 7 bases at J, with 11 bases in the middle. Germline CDR1 reads SGHDT; CDR2 reads YYEEEE. As DNA, the CDR3 is TGTGCCAGCAGCCCCTATCTGGCTGAAAAACTGTTTTTT. This encodes CASSPYLAEKLFF.

The V gene is TRBV15, the J gene TRBJ1-6; D perhaps matches TRBD1 (5 bases). From germline, CDR1 is LNHNV and CDR2 YYDKDF (reference sequence). The V and J ends lost 5 bases and 2 bases respectively, with 13 bases between them. The CDR3 loop spans 16 amino acids. The CDR3 DNA reads as TGTGCCACCAGCTCTGGAGACAGCGCCTATAATTCACCCCTCCACTTT. Translated, it gives CATSSGDSAYNSPLHF.

The rearrangement links TRBV7-8 to TRBJ2-5; D perhaps matches TRBD2 (5 bases). Trimming shortened V by 5 bases and J by 5 bases, and 21 bases separated the two germline ends. The CDR3 runs to 16 residues. The germline V gene encodes CDR1 SGHVS and CDR2 FQNEAQ. The CDR3 coding sequence is TGTGCCAGCAGCCGGGGAGACCCTACCATGACCGAGACCCAGTACTTC. It encodes CASSRGDPTMTETQYF. The variable domain in full, completed from reference TRBV7-8 and TRBJ2-5, reads GAGVSQSPRYKVAKRGQDVALRCDPISGHVSLFWYQQALGQGPEFLTYFQNEAQLDKSGLPSDRFFAERPEGSVSTLKIQRTQQEDSAVYLCASSRGDPTMTETQYFGPGTRLLVL.

This sequence joins TRBV28 and TRBJ1-2; the match to TRBD1 covers 7 bases. This CDR3 has 15 amino acids. V shed 5 bases and J 7 bases; nucleotides not matched to a gene: 13. CDR1 and CDR2 (germline): MDHEN, SYDVKM. The DNA of the CDR3 is TGTGCCAGCAGTCAACCCTTGACAGGGTCGATTGGCTACACCTTC. Translating gives CASSQPLTGSIGYTF.

The chain employs TRBV10-3 and TRBJ1-2; tentative D call: TRBD1 (6 bases). CDR1 and CDR2 (germline): ENHRY, SYGVKD. The CDR3 is 13 residues long. Trimming removed 11 bases from V and 0 bases from J, with 13 bases in between. The CDR3: CAHGQGPNYGYTF. CDR3 DNA: TGTGCCCACGGGCAGGGGCCTAACTATGGCTACACCTTC.